This TCR beta chain was sequenced in a study of response to subunit inactivated influenza vaccine. General study results and limits: New T cells are recruited in small numbers by each seasonal influenza vaccination, according to the authors' suggestion.

This CDR3 spans 14 amino acids. Per germline, CDR1 SGHTA and CDR2 FQGNSA. V lost 4 bases to trimming and J lost 7 bases, with 16 bases between them. TCRdb recomputed calls from the RT-PCR reads with MiXCR, one row per CDR3 protein. The sample lists under 550,000 distinct CDR3 sequences; less than 8% were seen once. The table lists this clonotype with a few counts. Its antigen is not identified. Material: PBMCs from blood, obtained 23 months after vaccination. The chain combines TRBV7-2 with TRBJ1-2; D possibly corresponds to TRBD1 (5 bases). The clonotype originates from a man aged 50 to 75 who received an inactivated influenza vaccine. The CDR3 nucleotides are TGTGCCAGCAGCTCAAGGGACCCCCTCCTTGGCTACACCTTC. It codes for CASSSRDPLLGYTF.